These T cell receptor beta chains were read from a single sample in a study of T cell responses to AZD1222 COVID-19 vaccine. Generated by immunoSEQ multiplex PCR, the TCRdb table keeps only in-frame clones and is missing some. The table includes approximately 150,000 clones, about nine tenths detected once. Material: peripheral blood, obtained on day 0 of AZD1222 vaccination. The receptors originated from an adult in good health. The CDR3 runs from the conserved cysteine through the conserved F or W. The D gene is left open where the match is weak. Clone size, where shown, is once, few, many, or a class for clones that have expanded.

13	.	TRBV4-3	TRBJ1-1	.	CASSQEIYTEAFF	TGCGCCAGCAGCCAAGAAATCTACACTGAAGCTTTCTTT
15	TRBD1	TRBV11-2	TRBJ1-1	.	CASSLPTGGHTEAFF	TGTGCCAGCAGCCTCCCCACAGGGGGCCACACTGAAGCTTTCTTT
12	.	TRBV5-1	TRBJ2-7	once	CASSRDSYEQYF	TGCGCCAGCAGCCGAGACTCCTACGAGCAGTACTTC
16	TRBD1	TRBV6-2/TRBV6-3	TRBJ2-1	.	CASSPPGTGAIYEQFF	TGTGCCAGCAGCCCCCCCGGGACAGGGGCCATCTATGAGCAGTTCTTC
13	.	TRBV19	TRBJ1-4	.	CASSDQGREKLFF	TGTGCCAGTAGTGACCAGGGGAGGGAAAAACTGTTTTTT
14	.	TRBV6-5	TRBJ2-1	.	CASMGVAGYNEQFF	TGTGCCAGCATGGGAGTAGCCGGTTACAATGAGCAGTTCTTC
16	TRBD1	TRBV4-1	TRBJ2-7	few	CASSHAPGTGFYEQYF	TGCGCCAGCAGCCACGCGCCTGGGACAGGGTTTTACGAGCAGTACTTC
13	TRBD1	TRBV11-3	TRBJ2-3	.	CASRGQGVDTQYF	TGTGCCAGCAGGGGACAGGGGGTAGATACGCAGTATTTT
12	.	TRBV18	TRBJ2-3	once	CASSLGEDTQYF	TGTGCCAGCTCACTCGGGGAAGATACGCAGTATTTT
15	TRBD1	TRBV10-3	TRBJ2-2	.	CAIRGRGRDTGELFF	TGTGCCATCAGAGGAAGGGGGCGGGACACCGGGGAGCTGTTTTTT
16	TRBD1	TRBV10-3	TRBJ1-2	few	CAISETRDRVEYGYTF	TGTGCCATCAGTGAGACCAGGGACAGGGTAGAATATGGCTACACCTTC
17	TRBD1	TRBV5-4	TRBJ2-3	.	CASSPGGTAPVGNTQYF	TGTGCCAGCAGCCCGGGTGGGACAGCCCCGGTGGGCAATACGCAGTATTTT
16	TRBD2	TRBV5-4	TRBJ2-2	.	CASSLPTSGGVGELFF	TGTGCCAGCAGCTTGCCCACTAGCGGGGGGGTCGGGGAGCTGTTTTTT
14	.	TRBV4-3	TRBJ2-7	.	CARRPLRDSYEQYF	TGCGCCAGGAGACCACTCAGGGACTCCTACGAGCAGTACTTC
14	TRBD1	TRBV7-2	TRBJ2-7	.	CASSRDRSSYEQYF	TGTGCCAGCAGCCGGGACAGGAGCTCCTACGAGCAGTACTTC
15	.	TRBV19	TRBJ1-1	.	CASSFSTVLNTEAFF	TGTGCCAGTAGTTTCTCTACAGTCCTGAACACTGAAGCTTTCTTT
12	.	TRBV5-4	TRBJ2-3	.	CAVRQITDTQYF	TGTGCCGTTCGGCAGATCACAGATACGCAGTATTTT
13	.	TRBV18	TRBJ1-2	many	CASSRPGAGGYTF	TGTGCCAGCTCGCGGCCTGGTGCTGGAGGCTACACCTTC
19	.	TRBV7-9	TRBJ1-6	.	CASSSRGLAGSSYNSPLHF	TGTGCCAGCAGCTCGAGGGGCCTCGCGGGAAGCTCCTATAATTCACCCCTCCACTTT
13	.	TRBV2	TRBJ1-1	.	CASSEGWGTEAFF	TGTGCCAGCAGTGAAGGTTGGGGCACTGAAGCTTTCTTT
13	.	TRBV10-2	TRBJ1-1	.	CASSGQLNTEAFF	TGCGCCAGCAGTGGACAGTTGAACACTGAAGCTTTCTTT
14	.	TRBV5-5	TRBJ1-2	once	CASSPGAGIYGYTF	TGTGCCAGCAGCCCCGGGGCAGGAATCTATGGCTACACCTTC
18	TRBD1	TRBV2	TRBJ2-6	.	CASMITGGSDSGANVLTF	TGTGCCAGCATGATAACAGGGGGCTCGGACTCTGGGGCCAACGTCCTGACTTTC
15	TRBD1	TRBV11-2	TRBJ1-4	.	CASSSWDRGAEKLFF	TGTGCCAGCAGCTCATGGGACAGGGGTGCGGAAAAACTGTTTTTT
16	.	TRBV10-3	TRBJ2-6	.	CAISEGLNSGANVLTF	TGTGCCATCAGTGAGGGGCTCAACTCTGGGGCCAACGTCCTGACTTTC
11	.	TRBV5-8	TRBJ2-1	.	CASSLVQEQFF	TGTGCCAGCAGCTTGGTACAGGAGCAGTTCTTC
13	.	TRBV5-4	TRBJ1-2	.	CASSLDSEYGYTF	TGTGCCAGCAGCTTGGACAGCGAGTACGGCTACACCTTC
14	.	TRBV19	TRBJ1-1	.	CASSIGGSNTEAFF	TGTGCCAGTAGTATAGGAGGATCGAACACTGAAGCTTTCTTT
16	TRBD2	TRBV5-1	TRBJ2-5	.	CASSRGLAGSQETQYF	TGCGCCAGCAGCCGAGGACTAGCGGGATCTCAAGAGACCCAGTACTTC
14	.	TRBV19	TRBJ2-7	once	CASSMWAASYEQYF	TGTGCCAGTAGTATGTGGGCAGCCTCCTACGAGCAGTACTTC
18	TRBD1	TRBV18	TRBJ1-1	.	CASSPPYSQGGMNTEAFF	TGTGCCAGCTCCCCTCCCTACTCCCAGGGGGGCATGAACACTGAAGCTTTCTTT
16	TRBD1	TRBV18	TRBJ2-4	.	CASSSGQSLAKNIQYF	TGTGCCAGCTCATCGGGACAGAGCCTAGCCAAAAACATTCAGTACTTC
17	.	TRBV5-6	TRBJ1-3	.	CASSSPNRLQGTNTIYF	TGTGCCAGCAGCTCTCCCAACCGCTTACAGGGAACAAACACCATATATTTT
15	.	TRBV28	TRBJ2-5	.	CASSLPQGLGETQYF	TGTGCCAGCAGTTTACCCCAGGGGCTAGGGGAGACCCAGTACTTC
16	TRBD2	TRBV9	TRBJ2-3	.	CASSVGDSGGTDTQYF	TGTGCCAGCAGCGTCGGTGATAGCGGGGGCACAGATACGCAGTATTTT
12	.	TRBV12-3/TRBV12-4	TRBJ2-7	.	CASSLDLGKQYF	TGTGCCAGCAGTTTAGATTTGGGAAAGCAGTACTTC
11	.	TRBV19	TRBJ2-3	.	CASDGGDTQYF	TGTGCCAGTGACGGTGGAGATACGCAGTATTTT
13	.	TRBV2	TRBJ2-1	.	CAIWDQDRTEQFF	TGTGCCATTTGGGACCAAGATCGCACTGAGCAGTTCTTC
15	.	TRBV5-5	TRBJ2-7	.	CASSPGARHIGEQYF	TGTGCCAGCAGCCCCGGGGCCAGGCACATCGGGGAGCAGTACTTC
15	.	TRBV19	TRBJ1-6	.	CASSIEGNYNSPLHF	TGTGCCAGTAGTATAGAGGGAAACTATAATTCACCCCTCCACTTT
16	TRBD2	TRBV9	TRBJ2-3	.	CASSRAGLHDVDTQYF	TGTGCCAGCAGTAGAGCGGGACTACATGATGTAGATACGCAGTATTTT
17	TRBD1	TRBV7-6	TRBJ1-3	.	CASSLARQGSSGNTIYF	TGTGCCAGCAGCTTAGCAAGACAGGGGTCCTCTGGAAACACCATATATTTT
16	TRBD1	TRBV11-3	TRBJ2-7	.	CASSLGQGTGSYEQYF	TGTGCCAGCAGCTTAGGACAGGGAACGGGATCCTACGAGCAGTACTTC
16	TRBD2	TRBV13	TRBJ2-1	few	CASSLDPLAGGQEQFF	TGTGCCAGCAGCTTAGACCCACTAGCGGGGGGGCAGGAGCAGTTCTTC
15	TRBD1	TRBV6-5	TRBJ2-2	.	CASSRGQGNTGELFF	TGTGCCAGCAGCCGGGGACAGGGAAACACCGGGGAGCTGTTTTTT
13	.	TRBV15	TRBJ2-1	.	CATSRDGLVAQFF	TGTGCCACCAGCAGAGATGGGCTAGTCGCGCAGTTCTTC
16	.	TRBV28	TRBJ2-5	.	CASSLSKGSSQETQYF	TGTGCCAGCAGTTTATCTAAGGGCAGTTCTCAAGAGACCCAGTACTTC
19	.	TRBV12-1	TRBJ2-5	once	CASSPGLAGGFPPQETQYF	TGTGCCAGCAGCCCAGGACTAGCGGGGGGGTTTCCACCGCAAGAGACCCAGTACTTC
17	.	TRBV23-1	TRBJ1-5	.	CASSQVRGGLGNQPQHF	TGCGCCAGCAGTCAAGTCCGAGGGGGGCTTGGCAATCAGCCCCAGCATTTT
15	TRBD1	TRBV2	TRBJ1-5	few	CASSITGGANQPQHF	TGTGCCAGCAGTATAACAGGGGGCGCCAATCAGCCCCAGCATTTT
15	.	TRBV5-5	TRBJ2-7	.	CASSFRQGGSYEQYF	TGTGCCAGCAGCTTTAGGCAGGGAGGCTCCTACGAGCAGTACTTC
13	.	TRBV18	TRBJ2-7	.	CASSPGASYEQYF	TGTGCCAGCTCACCGGGGGCCTCCTACGAGCAGTACTTC
14	TRBD2	TRBV7-9	TRBJ2-7	once	CASSYRRGGIEQYF	TGTGCCAGCAGCTACCGGCGGGGAGGGATCGAGCAGTACTTC
14	TRBD1	TRBV19	TRBJ1-1	.	CASRGQGPNTEAFF	TGTGCCAGCCGAGGACAGGGCCCGAACACTGAAGCTTTCTTT
13	.	TRBV6-6	TRBJ1-1	once	CASSPDWNTEAFF	TGTGCCAGCAGTCCTGACTGGAACACTGAAGCTTTCTTT